This T cell receptor beta chain was sequenced during a study of T cells in Graves' hyperthyroidism and ophthalmopathy. The CDR3 has 17 residues. Germline CDR1 reads SGDLS; CDR2 reads YYNGEE. Trimming removed 4 bases from V and 3 bases from J; junction bases left unmatched: 8. The investigators amplified TCR beta CDR3 regions from RNA transcripts. Using the HTBI primer set, a first-round RT-PCR was run on the TCR CDR3. TCRdb fed the multiplex PCR reads into MiXCR, producing one record per CDR3 protein. The sample has about 370,000 distinct CDR3 sequences; 13% to 15% are singletons. Sequencing input: blood. The clonotype was recovered from a woman aged 55-69 years with Graves' ophthalmopathy. V usage is TRBV9 and J usage is TRBJ2-5; 14 nucleotides agree with TRBD2. CDR3 region: CASSRGTSGSLEETQYF. CDR3 nucleotide sequence: TGTGCCAGCAGCCGAGGGACTAGCGGGAGTCTGGAAGAGACCCAGTACTTC.